These T cell receptor beta chains were read from a single sample in a study of shared clonotypes between healthy human individuals. Sequencing used immunoSEQ multiplex PCR; TCRdb keeps in-frame clones, though not all of them. This table holds millions of clones, about 95% found once. The sequenced sample was naive CD8+ T cells sorted from blood. The receptors derive from a man between 18 and 29 years old in good health. The CDR3 runs from the conserved cysteine through the conserved F or W. A D gene is named only where the DNA matches it firmly. The size entry is marked missing in some rows and otherwise reads once, few, many or a size class.

>.|TRBJ1-1|TRBV19|.
TGTGCCAGTAGTTATGGAAGCACTGAAGCTTTCTTT
CASSYGSTEAFF
>once|TRBJ1-2|TRBV28|.
TGTGCCAGCAGTTTTGACAGGAGAAACTATGGCTACACCTTC
CASSFDRRNYGYTF
>.|TRBJ1-6|TRBV4-1|TRBD1
TGCGCCAGCAGCCAACTGAACAGGGGGGAATCACCCCTCCACTTT
CASSQLNRGESPLHF
>.|TRBJ1-5|TRBV11-2|.
TGTGCCAGCAGCTCCCAGGATCAGCATCAGCCCCAGCATTTT
CASSSQDQHQPQHF
>.|TRBJ2-7|TRBV28|TRBD1
TGTGCCAGCAGTGGACAGGCTATGCGCCTCCACGAGCAGTACTTC
CASSGQAMRLHEQYF
>.|TRBJ2-7|TRBV5-4|.
TGTGCCAGCAGCTGGGGGAACTACGAGCAGTACTTC
CASSWGNYEQYF
>.|TRBJ1-6|TRBV7-8|TRBD1
TGTGCCAGCAGCTGGCTGGGACAGGGGGCTTTGGTCTCATGGGATTCACCCCTCCACTTT
CASSWLGQGALVSWDSPLHF
>.|TRBJ2-3|TRBV28|TRBD2
TGTGCCAGCGTTTCCCCGAGGCTAGCGGGGGGATCAGATACGCAGTATTTT
CASVSPRLAGGSDTQYF
>.|TRBJ2-1|TRBV4-1|.
TGCGCCAGCAGCCAACTTGAGGGGTACTCCTACAATGAGCAGTTCTTC
CASSQLEGYSYNEQFF
>.|TRBJ2-7|TRBV7-9|TRBD1
TGTGCCAGCAGTCTGGACAGGAACGAGCAGTACTTC
CASSLDRNEQYF
>.|TRBJ1-3|TRBV9|.
TGTGCCAGCAGCGTTGTGGGGTCTCATGGAAACACCATATATTTT
CASSVVGSHGNTIYF
>.|TRBJ2-7|TRBV27|.
TGTGCCAGCAGTTTATATACGGAATCCTACGAGCAGTACTTC
CASSLYTESYEQYF
>few|TRBJ2-7|TRBV6-5|.
TGTGCCAGCAGTTACGCGGGGACCTACGAGCAGTACTTC
CASSYAGTYEQYF
>.|TRBJ2-3|TRBV27|TRBD1
TGTGCCAGCAGTTTATTGGTGACAGGGATCCCCACAGATACGCAGTATTTT
CASSLLVTGIPTDTQYF